This TCR beta chain was observed in a study of blood T cell repertoires in COVID-19 (dated by TCRdb to about 2020). A note on the overall study: Collaborator samples came from the United States, Italy and Spain and covered acute and convalescent phases of COVID-19. The material from the prospective study consisted of cDNA or gDNA derived from T cells, B-cell-depleted T cells, or PBMCs. Deeply sampled blood TCRbeta repertoires from subjects exposed to, actively infected with, or recovered from COVID-19 were included in the dataset. The repertoires were released in a freely available public database meant as a resource for research on the immune response to SARS-CoV-2. Samples came from the ongoing ImmuneRACE study (first 160 participants) plus 1,254 subjects from 6 global collaborators. The sample metadata nearly always contained a de-identified subject ID, COVID-19 status, age in years and sex. Where HLA class I and class II types were available, the types were taken from metadata supplied by the sample provider, not from assay-based typing. What the work shows at the level of the full study, not this receptor alone: Clinical and demographic metadata were provided uncurated, with the amount varying by source and participant.

With respect to this clone: No antigen is known for it. Base qualities are missing; no much larger clone stands one base away.

In the prospective study, participants were roughly 18 to 95 years old, resided in approximately 25 geographic areas of the United States, and were enrolled through a virtual design. In the prospective study, participants were assigned to cohorts based on the clinical history participants reported in a screening survey and a study questionnaire. Exposed participants were defined as having been in contact with someone with a PCR-confirmed or clinician-diagnosed COVID-19 case within 2 weeks of study entry. Each participant in the prospective study had whole blood, serum and a nasopharyngeal or oropharyngeal swab collected by mobile phlebotomists. Over a roughly 2-month period, participants in the prospective study had the option of providing additional blood draws and questionnaires. Before DNA extraction, prospective study blood samples were shipped either frozen or at room temperature. TCRbeta CDR3 regions were amplified from genomic DNA using the immunoSEQ Assay, a bias-controlled multiplex PCR. The paper's processing steps were these. The number of nucleated cells in each sample was estimated from the amplification of reference gene primers within the assay. To quantify the absolute abundance of each unique TCRbeta CDR3 rearrangement, sequence reads were collapsed and filtered. For each sample, productive Simpson clonality was calculated as the square root of Simpson's diversity index across productive rearrangements. TCRdb's version of the immuneACCESS table is confined to in-frame rearrangements and falls short of the full clone set. An unresolved V gene accounts for under half of the shortfall where checked; the remainder is of unknown origin. V and J calls and clone size are given by that table; D and trimming were obtained from the DNA. A total of 150,000 to 200,000 clones appear in this sample, around 84% of them only once. The ten most abundant clones make up roughly 3.2% of the sample.

From V the trimming removes 6 bases and from J it removes 3 bases, while the gene matches leave 5 bases of the junction unaccounted for. From the germline V gene, CDR1 is LGHNA and CDR2 is YSLEER. Spanning cysteine to phenylalanine, the CDR3 consists of 14 amino acids. The entry retains the CDR3 DNA only, 42 bases that are in frame from base 1. The rearranged segments are TRBV4-3 and TRBJ2-3, with TRBD2 identical over 8 junction bases. The sequence was obtained from a woman aged 30 to 39 who had been exposed to COVID-19. The sequencing sample was made of PBMCs or T cells enriched from blood (not recorded which). The DNA sequence reads TGCGCCAGCAGTCTGAGCGGGGGTACAGATACGCAGTATTTT. Translated, it reads CASSLSGGTDTQYF.